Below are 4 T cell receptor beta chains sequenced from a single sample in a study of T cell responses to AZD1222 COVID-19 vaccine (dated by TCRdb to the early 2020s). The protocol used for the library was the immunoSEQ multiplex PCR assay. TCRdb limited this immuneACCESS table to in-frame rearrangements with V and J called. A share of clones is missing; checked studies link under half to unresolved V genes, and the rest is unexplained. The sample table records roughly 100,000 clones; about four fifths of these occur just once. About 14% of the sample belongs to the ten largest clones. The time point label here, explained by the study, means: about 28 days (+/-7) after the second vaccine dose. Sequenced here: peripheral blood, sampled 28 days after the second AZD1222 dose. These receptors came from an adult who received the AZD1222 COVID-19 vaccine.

This CDR3 reads CASSSLAGAVLSTDTQYF. As DNA, the CDR3 is TGTGCCAGTAGTTCCCTAGCGGGGGCCGTCCTTAGCACAGATACGCAGTATTTT. The chain is built from TRBV19 and TRBJ2-3, with 10 positions matching TRBD2. V trimming: 5 bases; J trimming: 0 bases; junction bases outside the gene matches: 11. Germline V gene data show CDR1 as LNHDA and CDR2 as SQIVND (reference sequence). This CDR3 is built from 18 residues.

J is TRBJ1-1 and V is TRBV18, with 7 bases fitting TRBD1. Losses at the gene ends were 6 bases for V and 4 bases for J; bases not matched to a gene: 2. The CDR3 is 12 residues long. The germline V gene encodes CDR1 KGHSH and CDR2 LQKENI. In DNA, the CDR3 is TGTGCCAGCTCTCAGGGGGTCACTGAAGCTTTCTTT. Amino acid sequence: CASSQGVTEAFF.

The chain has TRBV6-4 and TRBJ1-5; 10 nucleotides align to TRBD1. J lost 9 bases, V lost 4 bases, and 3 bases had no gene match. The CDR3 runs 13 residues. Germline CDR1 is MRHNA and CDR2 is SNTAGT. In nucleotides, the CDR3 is TGTGCCAGCAGTGTGGACAGGGGGGGGCCCCAGCATTTT. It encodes CASSVDRGGPQHF.

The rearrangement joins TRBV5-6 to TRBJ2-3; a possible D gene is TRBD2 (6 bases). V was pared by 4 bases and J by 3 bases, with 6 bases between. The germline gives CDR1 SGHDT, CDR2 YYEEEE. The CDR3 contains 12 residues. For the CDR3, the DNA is TGTGCCAGCAGCGCGGGGACAGATACGCAGTATTTT. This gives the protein CASSAGTDTQYF. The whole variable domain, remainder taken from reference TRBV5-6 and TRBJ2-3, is DAGVTQSPTHLIKTRGQQVTLRCSPKSGHDTVSWYQQALGQGPQFIFQYYEEEERQRGNFPDRFSGHQFPNYSSELNVNALLLGDSALYLCASSAGTDTQYFGPGTRLTVL.